This T cell receptor (beta chain) emerged from a study of T cell responses to AZD1222 COVID-19 vaccine. TCRdb's copy holds only in-frame clones and misses some; the assay was immunoSEQ multiplex PCR. The sample records about 150,000 clones, 88% being singletons. This CDR3 spans 13 amino acids. V dropped 5 bases and J dropped 0 bases, with 6 bases sitting between them. Germline CDR1 reads KGHDR; CDR2 reads SFDVKD. Material: peripheral blood, obtained on day 0 of MenACWY control vaccination. The receptor was isolated from an adult in good health. The J gene is TRBJ1-1, the V gene TRBV24-1; D not resolved. As DNA, the CDR3 is TGTGCCACCAGTGCCGGATTGAACACTGAAGCTTTCTTT. It codes for CATSAGLNTEAFF.